These T cell receptor beta chains were read from a single sample in a study of spatial heterogeneity in lung cancer. A single record per CDR3 protein comes from TCRdb applying MiXCR to the 5' RACE reads. Here the sample spans about 9,900 distinct CDR3 sequences, about 6% being singletons. Source: lung tumor tissue, taken at surgery. These receptors were collected from a female donor with early-stage non-small cell lung cancer. Both conserved end residues are part of each CDR3. The D gene is left open where the match is weak. The size entry is marked missing in some rows and otherwise reads once, few, many or a size class.

d_call | clone_size | j_call | v_call | cdr3_aa | cdr3_nt
TRBD1 | medium-sized | TRBJ1-5 | TRBV27 | CASSPDRGYSNQPQHF | TGTGCCAGCAGTCCAGACAGGGGATATAGCAATCAGCCCCAGCATTTT
- | medium-sized | TRBJ2-7 | TRBV20-1 | CSARSPFSGGTRSYEQYF | TGCAGTGCTAGATCCCCCTTTTCGGGTGGTACGCGCTCCTACGAGCAGTACTTC
TRBD2 | many | TRBJ2-5 | TRBV20-1 | CSASTMGGGLKETQYF | TGCAGTGCTAGCACAATGGGCGGGGGGCTCAAAGAGACCCAGTACTTC
- | many | TRBJ2-3 | TRBV28 | CASRFSGPQADTQYF | TGTGCCAGCAGGTTTTCGGGACCTCAGGCAGATACGCAGTATTTT
- | - | TRBJ2-3 | TRBV20-1 | CSARGTDFRTDTQYF | TGCAGTGCTAGAGGAACAGATTTTAGGACAGATACGCAGTATTTT
TRBD2 | many | TRBJ2-1 | TRBV29-1 | CSVRTSGSRDEQFF | TGCAGCGTTCGGACTAGCGGGAGTAGGGATGAGCAGTTCTTC
- | many | TRBJ2-1 | TRBV11-2 | CASSLERLGHEQFF | TGTGCCAGCAGCTTAGAGAGACTAGGGCATGAGCAGTTCTTC
- | medium-sized | TRBJ1-2 | TRBV12-3/TRBV12-4 | CASRGGSHPFGYTF | TGTGCCAGCAGAGGTGGCAGCCACCCATTTGGCTACACCTTC
- | few | TRBJ1-2 | TRBV27 | CASSPTELYYGYTF | TGTGCCAGCAGCCCGACAGAGCTATACTATGGCTACACCTTC
- | many | TRBJ2-3 | TRBV6-5 | CASRTWGAGDTQYF | TGTGCCAGCAGGACATGGGGAGCTGGAGATACGCAGTATTTT
- | medium-sized | TRBJ1-5 | TRBV6-2/TRBV6-3 | CASSYKSGTAQHF | TGTGCCAGCAGTTATAAAAGCGGAACGGCCCAGCATTTT
- | many | TRBJ2-3 | TRBV7-2 | CASSLGAGGSTDTQYF | TGTGCCAGCAGCTTAGGAGCAGGGGGGAGCACAGATACGCAGTATTTT
TRBD1 | many | TRBJ2-1 | TRBV6-5 | CASSYTILGSRGHEQFF | TGTGCCAGCAGTTACACCATACTGGGGTCGAGGGGGCATGAGCAGTTCTTC
- | many | TRBJ2-1 | TRBV5-4 | CASRLGGQTVNEQFF | TGTGCCAGCAGACTGGGGGGACAGACGGTAAATGAGCAGTTCTTC
- | many | TRBJ1-2 | TRBV12-3/TRBV12-4 | CASRRNPGYGYTF | TGTGCCAGCAGACGAAATCCAGGGTATGGCTACACCTTC
- | many | TRBJ2-7 | TRBV19 | CASSIFVSYEQYF | TGTGCCAGTAGTATCTTCGTCTCCTACGAGCAGTACTTC
- | - | TRBJ1-2 | TRBV7-8 | CASSLGRDGYTF | TGTGCCAGCAGCTTAGGACGGGATGGCTACACCTTC
- | many | TRBJ1-5 | TRBV28 | CASSLPDTYQPQHF | TGTGCCAGCAGTTTGCCGGACACGTATCAGCCCCAGCATTTT
- | many | TRBJ2-3 | TRBV29-1 | CGDSTDTQYF | TGCGGGGACAGCACAGATACGCAGTATTTT
- | many | TRBJ1-2 | TRBV7-9 | CASSSESLYGYTF | TGTGCCAGCAGCTCCGAATCGCTCTATGGCTACACCTTC
TRBD2 | few | TRBJ2-7 | TRBV29-1 | CSVEDPDSGSYEQYF | TGCAGCGTTGAAGATCCCGACAGCGGGAGCTACGAGCAGTACTTC
TRBD1 | many | TRBJ2-6 | TRBV5-6 | CASSSAGTGRPGANVLTF | TGTGCCAGCAGTTCAGCCGGGACAGGGCGACCTGGGGCCAACGTCCTGACTTTC